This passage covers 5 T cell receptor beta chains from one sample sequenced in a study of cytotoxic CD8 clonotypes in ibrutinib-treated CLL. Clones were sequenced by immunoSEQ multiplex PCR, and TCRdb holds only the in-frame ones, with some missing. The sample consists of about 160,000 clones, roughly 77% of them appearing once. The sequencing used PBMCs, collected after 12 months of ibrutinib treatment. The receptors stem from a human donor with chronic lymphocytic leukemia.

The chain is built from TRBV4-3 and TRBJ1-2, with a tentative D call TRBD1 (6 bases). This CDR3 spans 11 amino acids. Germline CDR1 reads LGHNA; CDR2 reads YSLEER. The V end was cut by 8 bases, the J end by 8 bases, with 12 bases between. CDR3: CASSGDRGYTF. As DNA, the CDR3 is TGCGCCAGCTCAGGGGATCGGGGCTACACCTTC.

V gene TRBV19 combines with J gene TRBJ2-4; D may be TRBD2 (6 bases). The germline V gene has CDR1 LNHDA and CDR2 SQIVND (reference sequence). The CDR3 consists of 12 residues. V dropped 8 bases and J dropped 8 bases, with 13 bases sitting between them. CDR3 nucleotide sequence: TGTGCCAGTTCGCCGGGGGAACACATTCAGTACTTC. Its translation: CASSPGEHIQYF.

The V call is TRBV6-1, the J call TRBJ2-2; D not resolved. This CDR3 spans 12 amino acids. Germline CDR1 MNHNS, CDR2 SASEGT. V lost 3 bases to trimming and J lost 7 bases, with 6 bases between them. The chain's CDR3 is CASSDPGGELFF. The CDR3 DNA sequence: TGTGCCAGCAGTGATCCCGGCGGGGAGCTGTTTTTT.

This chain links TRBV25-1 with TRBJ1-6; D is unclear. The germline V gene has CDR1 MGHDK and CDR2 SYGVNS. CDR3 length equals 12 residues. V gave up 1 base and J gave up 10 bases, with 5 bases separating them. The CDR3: CASSEWVSPLHF. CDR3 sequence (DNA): TGTGCCAGCAGTGAATGGGTATCACCCCTCCACTTT.

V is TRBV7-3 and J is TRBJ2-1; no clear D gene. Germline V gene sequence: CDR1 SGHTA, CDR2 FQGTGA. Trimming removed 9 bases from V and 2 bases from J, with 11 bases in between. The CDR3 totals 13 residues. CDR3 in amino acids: CARGPPPYNEQFF. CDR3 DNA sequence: TGTGCCAGGGGCCCTCCCCCCTACAATGAGCAGTTCTTC.